These 11 T cell receptor beta chains share one sample of origin, sequenced in a study of identical twins. MiXCR, run by TCRdb on the 5' RACE reads, gives a single entry per CDR3 protein. This table holds 350,000 to 600,000 distinct CDR3 sequences, approximately 15% found once. This same sample was also taken into another study, of yellow fever vaccine responses in identical twins.

Specimen: CD4+ T cells sorted from blood. All receptors come from a woman aged 18-29 years in good health.

A few counts support this clonotype. V and J are TRBV29-1 and TRBJ1-4, with TRBD1 as a possible D gene (5 bases). Trimming removed 4 bases at V and 5 bases at J, with 8 bases between. The CDR3 extends over 12 amino acids. CDR1 and CDR2 (germline): SQVTM, ANQGSEA. The CDR3 here is CSVGQPNEKLFF. CDR3 in DNA: TGCAGCGTTGGACAGCCGAATGAAAAACTGTTTTTT.

The rearrangement links TRBV11-1 to TRBJ1-1, with no clear D. V was trimmed by 1 base and J by 4 bases, leaving 16 bases between them. CDR1 is SGHAT, CDR2 FQDESV, per germline (reference sequence). This CDR3 contains 16 residues. CDR3 region: CASSLGVGIRATEAFF. The CDR3 region has the DNA TGTGCCAGCAGCTTAGGGGTCGGGATTCGAGCCACTGAAGCTTTCTTT.

This clonotype was seen more than once but under ten times. The genes are TRBV20-1 and TRBJ2-1; no firm D call. This CDR3 contains 12 residues. The V and J ends lost 6 bases and 4 bases respectively, with 10 bases between them. Germline CDR1 and CDR2: DFQATT and SNEGSKA (reference sequence). CDR3 residues: CSAPDLYNEQFF. The CDR3 region has the DNA TGCAGTGCCCCGGACCTGTACAATGAGCAGTTCTTC.

There are many counts of this clonotype. The J gene is TRBJ2-3, the V gene TRBV29-1; D remains ambiguous. The CDR3 is made up of 13 amino acids. V dropped 8 bases and J dropped 1 base, with 13 bases sitting between them. Germline CDR1 is SQVTM and CDR2 is ANQGSEA. The CDR3 loop reads CSFRPVGTDTQYF. The CDR3 region has the DNA TGCAGCTTCCGCCCGGTGGGCACAGATACGCAGTATTTT.

The rearrangement links TRBV9 to TRBJ2-2, with D unclear. Trimming pared 3 bases from V and 6 bases from J, leaving 9 bases between. CDR1 and CDR2 from the germline V gene are SGDLS and YYNGEE. This CDR3 is built from 13 residues. The CDR3 loop reads CASSAQLSGELFF. CDR3 sequence (DNA): TGTGCCAGCAGCGCCCAACTTTCCGGGGAGCTGTTTTTT.

The sample holds a few counts of this clonotype. V gene TRBV7-9 combines with J gene TRBJ2-7, with D hard to call. Trimming stripped 3 bases from V and 6 bases from J, with 12 bases between. Germline V gene sequence: CDR1 SEHNR, CDR2 FQNEAQ (reference sequence). The CDR3 spans 13 residues. Here the CDR3 reads CASSFPGVSEQYF. DNA of the CDR3: TGTGCCAGCAGCTTCCCTGGGGTCTCCGAGCAGTACTTC. The full variable domain, in which reference TRBV7-9 and TRBJ2-7 provide the parts outside the CDR3, is DTGVSQNPRHKITKRGQNVTFRCDPISEHNRLYWYRQTLGQGPEFLTYFQNEAQLEKSRLLSDRFSAERPKGSFSTLEIQRTEQGDSAMYLCASSFPGVSEQYFGPGTRLTVT.

This clonotype was recorded a few times. The rearrangement uses TRBV7-9 and TRBJ2-7; D unclear. The CDR3 length is 14 residues. Trimming shortened V by 3 bases and J by 5 bases, and 14 bases separated the two germline ends. Per the germline V gene, CDR1 is SEHNR and CDR2 is FQNEAQ (reference sequence). CDR3 nucleotides: TGTGCCAGCAGCTTTGGCCTTGTGTGGCACGAGCAGTACTTC. Translating gives CASSFGLVWHEQYF.

This clonotype was observed a handful of times. The chain is built from TRBV25-1 and TRBJ2-2; the match to TRBD1 covers 11 bases. V lost 10 bases, J lost 5 bases, and 6 bases stayed unmatched. CDR1 is MGHDK and CDR2 is SYGVNS in the germline V gene. CDR3 length equals 14 residues. Here the CDR3 DNA reads TGTGCCACCGCCGGGACAGGGGGAACCGGGGAGCTGTTTTTT. The encoded protein is CATAGTGGTGELFF.

The chain employs TRBV20-1 and TRBJ2-4; D ambiguous. Between the trimmed V and J ends, which lost 2 bases and 0 bases, there was a span of 8 bases. The CDR3 runs 14 residues. CDR1 and CDR2 from the germline V gene are DFQATT and SNEGSKA (reference sequence). The CDR3 loop reads CSARWTLAKNIQYF. In nucleotides, the CDR3 is TGCAGTGCTAGATGGACCCTAGCCAAAAACATTCAGTACTTC.

The chain carries TRBV5-1 and TRBJ2-1, with 8 bases that match TRBD2. CDR1 is SGHRS, CDR2 YFSETQ, per germline. CDR3 length equals 15 residues. The ends lost 4 bases at V and 0 bases at J; junction bases unmatched: 3. The DNA of the CDR3 is TGCGCCAGCAGCCCGACTAGCGCCTCCTACAATGAGCAGTTCTTC. Amino acid sequence: CASSPTSASYNEQFF. The variable domain in full, completed from reference TRBV5-1 and TRBJ2-1, reads KAGVTQTPRYLIKTRGQQVTLSCSPISGHRSVSWYQQTPGQGLQFLFEYFSETQRNKGNFPGRFSGRQFSNSRSEMNVSTLELGDSALYLCASSPTSASYNEQFFGPGTRLTVL.

The genes are TRBV10-1 and TRBJ2-1; 13 positions agree with TRBD2. V dropped 7 bases and J dropped 7; count of bases not matched to a gene: 10. The CDR3 consists of 16 residues. CDR1 is WNHNN, CDR2 SYGVQD, per germline (reference sequence). CDR3 bases: TGCGCCAGCAATGGAGGACTAGCGGGAGCGTATAATGAGCAGTTCTTC. Amino acid sequence: CASNGGLAGAYNEQFF.